The 8 T cell receptor beta chains given below trace back to one sample, sequenced in a study of blood T cell repertoires in COVID-19. The data were produced by immunoSEQ multiplex PCR, yet TCRdb's version contains in-frame clones alone and is incomplete. The repertoire has 260,000 or so clones, 87% of them found once; the top ten carry 2.5% to 3%. The sequenced sample was PBMCs or T cells enriched from blood (not recorded which). These receptors came from a woman aged 30 to 39 with acute COVID-19.

The chain employs TRBV6-2 or TRBV6-3 and TRBJ2-7; 8 bases line up with TRBD1. CDR1 MNHEY and CDR2 SVGEGT come from the germline V gene. With 4 bases clipped from V and 5 bases from J, the junction kept 7 bases outside the gene matches. There are 14 residues in the CDR3. As DNA, the CDR3 is TGTGCCAGCAGTTTAGACGGACAGGGCGACGAGCAGTACTTC. Translated, it gives CASSLDGQGDEQYF.

This chain connects TRBV5-4 to TRBJ1-2, with D possibly TRBD1 on 5 matching bases. Trimming shortened V by 2 bases and J by 4 bases, and 12 bases separated the two germline ends. The CDR3 spans 14 residues. Per germline, CDR1 SGHNT and CDR2 YYREEE (reference sequence). The CDR3 sequence is CASSFRGSLYGYTF. For the CDR3, the DNA is TGTGCCAGCAGCTTCCGGGGGTCCCTCTATGGCTACACCTTC.

This clone was detected once. CDR3 sequence (DNA): TGCGCCAGCAGCCAAGATCTCAGCGTCCAGCCCCAGCATTTT. It yields the protein CASSQDLSVQPQHF. V usage is TRBV4-3 and J usage is TRBJ1-5; no reliable D call. The CDR3 is 14 residues long. Trimming pared 0 bases from V and 7 bases from J, leaving 10 bases between. CDR1 and CDR2 from the germline V gene are LGHNA and YSLEER.

The chain carries TRBV6-5 and TRBJ2-5, with D possibly TRBD1 on 6 matching bases. CDR3 length equals 14 residues. V gave up 6 bases and J gave up 5 bases, with 16 bases separating them. Germline lookup yields CDR1 MNHEY and CDR2 SVGAGI. The CDR3 nucleotides read TGTGCCAGCAGAGGGACATTCTTGGTGGAGACCCAGTACTTC. Its protein product is CASRGTFLVETQYF.

This clone has just one count. V gene TRBV23-1 combines with J gene TRBJ1-2; the D is unclear. TRBV23-1 falls under the ORF class, with uncertain function. V was shortened by 8 bases and J by 6 bases, with 16 bases between the two germline ends. The CDR3 sequence is 13 residues long. CDR3: CASLPIELDGYTF. The DNA of the CDR3 is TGCGCCAGCCTCCCTATAGAGCTTGATGGCTACACCTTC.

V and J are TRBV7-2 and TRBJ1-3; a possible D gene is TRBD1 (6 bases). CDR1 is SGHTA and CDR2 is FQGNSA in the germline V gene. Deletions cut 3 bases from V and 0 bases from J, with 9 bases between. The CDR3 consists of 15 residues. The CDR3 sequence: CASSFQGISGNTIYF. DNA for the CDR3: TGTGCCAGCAGCTTTCAGGGGATCTCTGGAAACACCATATATTTT.

The J gene is TRBJ1-3, the V gene TRBV19, with D uncertain. Germline CDR1 is LNHDA and CDR2 is SQIVND (reference sequence). CDR3 length equals 15 residues. V lost 7 bases, J lost 0 bases, and 13 bases lay in between. The CDR3 bases are TGTGCCAGTAATAACGAGGTAGACTCTGGAAACACCATATATTTT. The encoded protein is CASNNEVDSGNTIYF.

The V and J genes are TRBV19 and TRBJ2-5; 7 bases are a match to TRBD2. CDR1 and CDR2 from the germline V gene are LNHDA and SQIVND (reference sequence). V was clipped by 5 bases and J by 9 bases; unmatched bases: 3. The CDR3 spans 11 residues. CDR3 protein: CASSSRGAQYF. The DNA for the CDR3 is TGTGCCAGTAGTTCCCGGGGGGCCCAGTACTTC.